This T cell receptor beta chain was identified in a study of blood T cell repertoires in COVID-19. Overall study: Sites in the United States, Italy and Spain provided acute and convalescent COVID-19 samples.

Trimming cost V 3 bases and J 4 bases, with 15 bases left between them. Germline V gene data show CDR1 as MDHEN and CDR2 as SYDVKM. There are 15 residues in the CDR3. TCRdb's table, derived via immunoSEQ multiplex PCR, lists solely in-frame clones and lacks some. The sample consists of about 260,000 clones, about 91% of them appearing once. J is TRBJ1-1 and V is TRBV28, with D perhaps matching TRBD1 (5 bases). What was sequenced was peripheral blood. The sequence came from a young adult with COVID-19, enrolled during active disease. CDR3 in DNA: TGTGCCAGCAGTTTTAGCGGGGGGAGGGGCACTGAAGCTTTCTTT. Its protein product is CASSFSGGRGTEAFF.